This TCR beta chain originates from a study of blood T cell repertoires in COVID-19. Original analysis: Reference gene primer amplification in the assay estimated nucleated cell counts. Profiling relied on immunoSEQ multiplex PCR, and the TCRdb table lists in-frame clones only, not all of them. The D gene and trimming were derived from the DNA, and the V and J assignments and clone size from that table. The sample yields around 55,000 clones, around 83% seen once. The J segment lost 10 bases and the V segment lost 1 base, leaving 8 bases of the junction unmatched. The CDR3 has 15 amino acids. Per germline, CDR1 SGDLS and CDR2 YYNGEE.

Sequenced: peripheral blood. V is TRBV9 and J is TRBJ2-1; TRBD1 matches at 10 bases. This receptor was obtained from a human donor in a cohort sampled during active or convalescent COVID-19. The CDR3 coding sequence is TGTGCCAGCAGCGTATCCTCCGGACAGGGGGACGAGCAGTTCTTC. This gives the protein CASSVSSGQGDEQFF.